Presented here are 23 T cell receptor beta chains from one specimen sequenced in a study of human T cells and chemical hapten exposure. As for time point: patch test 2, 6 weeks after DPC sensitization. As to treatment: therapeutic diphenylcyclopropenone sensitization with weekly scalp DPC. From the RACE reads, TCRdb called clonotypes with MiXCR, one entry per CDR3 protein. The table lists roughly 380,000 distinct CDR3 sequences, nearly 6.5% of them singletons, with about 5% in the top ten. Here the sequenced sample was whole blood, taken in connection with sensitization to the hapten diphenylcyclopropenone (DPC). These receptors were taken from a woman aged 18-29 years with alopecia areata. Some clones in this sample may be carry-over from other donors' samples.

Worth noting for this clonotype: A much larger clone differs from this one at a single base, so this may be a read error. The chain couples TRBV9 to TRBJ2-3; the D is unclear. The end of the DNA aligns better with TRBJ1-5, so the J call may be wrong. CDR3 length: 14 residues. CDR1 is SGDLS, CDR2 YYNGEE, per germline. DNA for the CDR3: TGTGCCAGCAGCGCGACTAGCGGGGTTGATACGCAGCATTTT. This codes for CASSATSGVDTQHF.

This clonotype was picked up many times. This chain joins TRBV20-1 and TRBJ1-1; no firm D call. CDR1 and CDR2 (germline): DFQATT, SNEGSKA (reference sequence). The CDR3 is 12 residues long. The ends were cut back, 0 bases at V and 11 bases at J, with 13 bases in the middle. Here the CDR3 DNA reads TGCAGTGCTAGAGATGTTTCGAAGTCCGCTTTCTTT. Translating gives CSARDVSKSAFF.

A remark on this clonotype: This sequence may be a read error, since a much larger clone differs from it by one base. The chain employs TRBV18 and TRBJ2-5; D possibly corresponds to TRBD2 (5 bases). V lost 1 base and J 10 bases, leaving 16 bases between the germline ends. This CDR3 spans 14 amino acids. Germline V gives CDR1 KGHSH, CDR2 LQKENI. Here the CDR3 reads CASSPRERDWIQYF. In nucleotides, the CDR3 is TGTGCCAGCTCACCACGCGAGAGGGATTGGATCCAGTACTTC.

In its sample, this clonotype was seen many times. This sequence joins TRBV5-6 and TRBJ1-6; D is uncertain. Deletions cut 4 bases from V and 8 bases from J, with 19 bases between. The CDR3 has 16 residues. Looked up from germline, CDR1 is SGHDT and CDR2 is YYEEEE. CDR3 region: CASSPGPWDSYSPLHF. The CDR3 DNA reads TGTGCCAGCAGCCCCGGGCCCTGGGATTCGTATTCACCCCTCCACTTT. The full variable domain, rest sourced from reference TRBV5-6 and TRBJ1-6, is DAGVTQSPTHLIKTRGQQVTLRCSPKSGHDTVSWYQQALGQGPQFIFQYYEEEERQRGNFPDRFSGHQFPNYSSELNVNALLLGDSALYLCASSPGPWDSYSPLHFGNGTRLTVT.

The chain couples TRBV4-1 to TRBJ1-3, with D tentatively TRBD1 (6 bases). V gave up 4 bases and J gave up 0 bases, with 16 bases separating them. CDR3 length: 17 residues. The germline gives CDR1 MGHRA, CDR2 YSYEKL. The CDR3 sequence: CASSREKVQGSGNTIYF. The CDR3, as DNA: TGCGCCAGCAGCCGCGAGAAAGTACAGGGCTCTGGAAACACCATATATTTT.

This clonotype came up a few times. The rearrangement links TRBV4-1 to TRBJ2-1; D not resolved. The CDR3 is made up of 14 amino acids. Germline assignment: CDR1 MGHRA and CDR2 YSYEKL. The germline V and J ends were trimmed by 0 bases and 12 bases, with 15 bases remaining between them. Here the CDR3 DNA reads TGCGCCAGCAGCCAAGATCGGATACAGCTTGGGCAGTTCTTC. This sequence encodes CASSQDRIQLGQFF.

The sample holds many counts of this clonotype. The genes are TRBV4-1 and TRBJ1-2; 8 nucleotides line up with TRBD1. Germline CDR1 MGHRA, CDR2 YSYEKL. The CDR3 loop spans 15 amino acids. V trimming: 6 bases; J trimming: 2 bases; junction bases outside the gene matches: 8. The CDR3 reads CASSRQAGGNYGYTF. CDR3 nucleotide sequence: TGCGCCAGCAGTCGGCAGGCAGGGGGCAACTATGGCTACACCTTC.

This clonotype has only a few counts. CDR3 bases: TGTGCCAGCAGCCAATGGGACAGGAAAGCGGAAGCTTTCTTT. It codes for CASSQWDRKAEAFF. The rearrangement uses TRBV3-1 and TRBJ1-1; 8 bases agree with TRBD1. CDR3 length: 14 amino acids. Germline V gene data show CDR1 as LGHDT and CDR2 as YNNKEL (reference sequence). With 2 bases clipped from V and 8 bases from J, the junction kept 7 bases outside the gene matches.

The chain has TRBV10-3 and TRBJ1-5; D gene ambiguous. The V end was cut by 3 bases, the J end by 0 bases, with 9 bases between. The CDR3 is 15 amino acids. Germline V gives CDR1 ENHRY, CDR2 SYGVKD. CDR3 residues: CAISDNSDSNQPQHF. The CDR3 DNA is TGTGCCATCAGTGATAACAGCGATAGCAATCAGCCCCAGCATTTT.

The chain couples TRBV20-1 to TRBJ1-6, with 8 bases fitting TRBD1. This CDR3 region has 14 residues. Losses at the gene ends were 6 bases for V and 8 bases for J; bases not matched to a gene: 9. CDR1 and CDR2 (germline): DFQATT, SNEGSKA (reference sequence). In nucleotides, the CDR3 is TGCAGTGCCCCTGGACAGGGTGAGCATTCACCCCTCCACTTT. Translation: CSAPGQGEHSPLHF.

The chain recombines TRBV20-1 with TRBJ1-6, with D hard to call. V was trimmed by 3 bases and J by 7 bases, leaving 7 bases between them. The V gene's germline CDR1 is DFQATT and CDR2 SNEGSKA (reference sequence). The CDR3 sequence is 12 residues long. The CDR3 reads CSASVGNSPLHF. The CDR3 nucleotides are TGCAGTGCTAGCGTGGGGAATTCACCCCTCCACTTT.

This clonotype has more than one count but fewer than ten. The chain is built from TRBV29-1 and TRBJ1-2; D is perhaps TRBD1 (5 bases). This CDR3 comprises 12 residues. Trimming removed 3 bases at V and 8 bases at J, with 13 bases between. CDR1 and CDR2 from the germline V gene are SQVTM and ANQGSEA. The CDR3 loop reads CSVEMKGLGYTF. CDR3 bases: TGCAGCGTTGAGATGAAGGGGTTAGGCTACACCTTC. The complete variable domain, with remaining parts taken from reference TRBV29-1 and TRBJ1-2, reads SAVISQKPSRDICQRGTSLTIQCQVDSQVTMMFWYRQQPGQSLTLIATANQGSEATYESGFVIDKFPISRPNLTFSTLTVSNMSPEDSSIYLCSVEMKGLGYTFGSGTRLTVV.

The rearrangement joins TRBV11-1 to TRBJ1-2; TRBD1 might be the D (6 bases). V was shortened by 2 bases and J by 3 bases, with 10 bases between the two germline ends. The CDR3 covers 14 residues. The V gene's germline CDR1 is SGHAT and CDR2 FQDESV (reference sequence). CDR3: CASSLMTGDYGYTF. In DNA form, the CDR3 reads TGTGCCAGCAGCTTAATGACAGGCGACTATGGCTACACCTTC.

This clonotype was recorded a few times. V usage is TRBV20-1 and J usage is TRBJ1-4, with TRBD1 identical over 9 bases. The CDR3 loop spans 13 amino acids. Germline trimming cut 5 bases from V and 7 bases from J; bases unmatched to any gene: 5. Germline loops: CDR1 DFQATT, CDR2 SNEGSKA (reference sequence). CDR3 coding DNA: TGCAGTGCTCTACAGGGGGCGCCTGAAAAACTGTTTTTT. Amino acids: CSALQGAPEKLFF.

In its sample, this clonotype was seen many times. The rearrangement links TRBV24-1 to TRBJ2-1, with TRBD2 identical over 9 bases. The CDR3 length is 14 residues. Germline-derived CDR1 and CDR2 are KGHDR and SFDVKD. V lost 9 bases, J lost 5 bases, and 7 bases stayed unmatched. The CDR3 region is CATGSGGRNNEQFF. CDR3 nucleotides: TGTGCCACCGGGAGCGGGGGGAGGAACAATGAGCAGTTCTTC.

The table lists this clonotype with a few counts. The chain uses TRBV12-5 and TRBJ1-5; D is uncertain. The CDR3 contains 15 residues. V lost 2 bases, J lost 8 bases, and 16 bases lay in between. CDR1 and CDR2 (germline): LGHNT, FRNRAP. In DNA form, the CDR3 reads TGTGCTAGTGGTTTGTCTACGCAGATTATAGAGCCCCAGCATTTT. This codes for CASGLSTQIIEPQHF.

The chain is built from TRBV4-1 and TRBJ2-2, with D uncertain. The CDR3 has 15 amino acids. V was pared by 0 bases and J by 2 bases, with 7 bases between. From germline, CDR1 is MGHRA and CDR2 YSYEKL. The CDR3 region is CASSQDGFNTGELFF. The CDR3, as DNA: TGCGCCAGCAGCCAAGATGGGTTCAACACCGGGGAGCTGTTTTTT.

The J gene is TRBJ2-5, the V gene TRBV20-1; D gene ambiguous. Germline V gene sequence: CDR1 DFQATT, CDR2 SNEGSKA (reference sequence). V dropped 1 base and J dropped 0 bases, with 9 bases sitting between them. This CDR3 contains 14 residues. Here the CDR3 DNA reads TGCAGTGCTAGAGTGGCGACTCACCAAGAGACCCAGTACTTC. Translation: CSARVATHQETQYF.

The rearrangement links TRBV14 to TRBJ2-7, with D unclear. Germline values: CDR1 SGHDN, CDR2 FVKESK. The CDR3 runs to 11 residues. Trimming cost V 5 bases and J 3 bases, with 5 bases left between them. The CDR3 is CASSVGYEQYF. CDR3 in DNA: TGTGCCAGCAGCGTTGGCTACGAGCAGTACTTC.

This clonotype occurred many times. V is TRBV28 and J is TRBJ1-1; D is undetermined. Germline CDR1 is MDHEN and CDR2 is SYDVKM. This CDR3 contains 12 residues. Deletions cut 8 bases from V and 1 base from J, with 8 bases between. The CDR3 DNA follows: TGTGCCAGCGGGGTGCGGAACACTGAAGCTTTCTTT. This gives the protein CASGVRNTEAFF.

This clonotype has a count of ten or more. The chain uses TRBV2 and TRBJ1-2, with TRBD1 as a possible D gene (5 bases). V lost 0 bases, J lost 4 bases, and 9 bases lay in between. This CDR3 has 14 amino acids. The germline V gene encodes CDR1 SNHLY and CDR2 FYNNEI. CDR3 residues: CASSEAGGPYGYTF. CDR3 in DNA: TGTGCCAGCAGTGAAGCCGGGGGACCCTATGGCTACACCTTC.

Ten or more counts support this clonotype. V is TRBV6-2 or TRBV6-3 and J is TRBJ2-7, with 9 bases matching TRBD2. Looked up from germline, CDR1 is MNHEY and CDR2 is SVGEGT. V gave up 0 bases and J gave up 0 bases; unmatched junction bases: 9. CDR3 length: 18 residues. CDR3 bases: TGTGCCAGCAGTTACTCACCAGCGGGGGGAATATTCTCCTACGAGCAGTACTTC. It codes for CASSYSPAGGIFSYEQYF.

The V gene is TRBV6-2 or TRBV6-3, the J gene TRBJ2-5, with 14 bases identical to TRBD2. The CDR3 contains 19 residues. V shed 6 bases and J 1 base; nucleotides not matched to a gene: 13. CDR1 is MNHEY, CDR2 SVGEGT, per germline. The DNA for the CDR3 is TGTGCCAGCAGCCTACCTGCCGGGACTAGCGGGGGTTCCCAAGAGACCCAGTACTTC. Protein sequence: CASSLPAGTSGGSQETQYF.